These 30 T cell receptor beta chains originate from one sample sequenced in a study of blood T cells in healthy people across ages. Then a second PCR, running about 6 to 12 cycles, was carried out with a sample-barcoded 5' primer and a J-beta primer mix. TCRdb itself ran the 5' RACE reads through MiXCR, one entry per CDR3 protein. The sample lists hundreds of thousands of distinct CDR3 sequences, roughly 41% seen once, with 20% to 25% in the top ten. Sequenced input: blood. The receptors derive from an older woman in good health.

CDR3 loop: CSARVRNNEQFF. The DNA for the CDR3 is TGCAGTGCTAGGGTCCGTAACAATGAGCAGTTCTTC. V gene TRBV20-1 combines with J gene TRBJ2-1; no definite D call. The ends were cut back, 3 bases at V and 5 bases at J, with 8 bases in the middle. This CDR3 spans 12 amino acids. CDR1 and CDR2 (germline): DFQATT, SNEGSKA (reference sequence).

V is TRBV28 and J is TRBJ2-7; 7 bases are a match to TRBD1. This CDR3 is built from 15 residues. V gave up 2 bases and J gave up 0 bases; unmatched junction bases: 4. Per germline, CDR1 MDHEN and CDR2 SYDVKM. CDR3 in DNA: TGTGCCAGCAGTTTAACCGGGACAGACTCCTACGAGCAGTACTTC. Protein sequence: CASSLTGTDSYEQYF. Full variable domain (missing parts from reference TRBV28 and TRBJ2-7): DVKVTQSSRYLVKRTGEKVFLECVQDMDHENMFWYRQDPGLGLRLIYFSYDVKMKEKGDIPEGYSVSREKKERFSLILESASTNQTSMYLCASSLTGTDSYEQYFGPGTRLTVT.

The gene calls are TRBV15 and TRBJ2-4, with D unclear. There are 15 residues in the CDR3. The germline V gene encodes CDR1 LNHNV and CDR2 YYDKDF (reference sequence). The V end was cut by 5 bases, the J end by 0 bases, with 11 bases between. In nucleotides, the CDR3 is TGTGCCACCAGCGCTAGGGATCTAGCCAAAAACATTCAGTACTTC. Amino acids: CATSARDLAKNIQYF. The complete variable domain, with remaining parts taken from reference TRBV15 and TRBJ2-4, reads DAMVIQNPRYQVTQFGKPVTLSCSQTLNHNVMYWYQQKSSQAPKLLFHYYDKDFNNEADTPDNFQSRRPNTSFCFLDIRSPGLGDTAMYLCATSARDLAKNIQYFGAGTRLSVL.

The chain links TRBV4-2 to TRBJ1-2, with D unresolved. CDR3 length equals 16 residues. V dropped 0 bases and J dropped 1 base, with 12 bases sitting between them. Germline V gene sequence: CDR1 LGHNA, CDR2 YNFKEQ. As DNA, the CDR3 is TGTGCCAGCAGCCAAGAAGCATTACAGCTTAACTATGGCTACACCTTC. This translates into CASSQEALQLNYGYTF.

The table lists this clonotype with a few counts. The chain recombines TRBV11-2 with TRBJ1-4; no reliable D call. The V gene's germline CDR1 is SGHAT and CDR2 FQNNGV. Deletions cut 1 base from V and 0 bases from J, with 9 bases between. The CDR3 covers 16 residues. CDR3 sequence: CASSLVWAATNEKLFF. The CDR3 DNA reads TGTGCCAGCAGCTTAGTTTGGGCCGCAACTAATGAAAAACTGTTTTTT.

The rearrangement links TRBV20-1 to TRBJ1-1; D call uncertain. CDR1 and CDR2 from the germline V gene are DFQATT and SNEGSKA (reference sequence). V lost 0 bases, J lost 10 bases, and 21 bases lay in between. CDR3 length: 15 residues. As DNA, the CDR3 is TGCAGTGCTAGAGACGGGAGATTTCTCGAACGGGGAGCTTTCTTT. Amino acid sequence: CSARDGRFLERGAFF.

This clonotype has a handful of counts. This sequence joins TRBV12-3 or TRBV12-4 and TRBJ1-1; no clear D. Trimming stripped 6 bases from V and 6 bases from J, with 11 bases between. This CDR3 contains 12 residues. Here the CDR3 reads CASRTTVSEAFF. CDR3 sequence (DNA): TGTGCCAGCAGAACAACCGTCTCTGAAGCTTTCTTT.

This clonotype was detected a few times. The chain employs TRBV7-8 and TRBJ2-5; 8 bases match TRBD1. CDR3 length: 15 residues. The germline gives CDR1 SGHVS, CDR2 FQNEAQ. The V gene end was trimmed by 2 bases and the J gene end by 1 base; junction bases not matched to a gene: 3. In DNA, the CDR3 is TGTGCCAGCAGCTTACCGGACAGGGCCCAAGAGACCCAGTACTTC. Its translation is CASSLPDRAQETQYF.

This chain uses TRBV20-1 with TRBJ2-4; 10 bases line up with TRBD1. The CDR3 covers 12 residues. V shed 5 bases and J 6 bases; nucleotides not matched to a gene: 1. Germline assignment: CDR1 DFQATT and CDR2 SNEGSKA (reference sequence). CDR3 protein: CSARQGANIQYF. CDR3 nucleotide sequence: TGCAGTGCTCGACAGGGGGCAAACATTCAGTACTTC.

This clonotype was detected only a few times. The V gene is TRBV20-1, the J gene TRBJ2-2; TRBD2 agrees at 8 bases. The ends lost 6 bases at V and 4 bases at J; junction bases unmatched: 7. Per the germline V gene, CDR1 is DFQATT and CDR2 is SNEGSKA (reference sequence). The CDR3 sequence is 14 residues long. Here the CDR3 DNA reads TGCAGTGCCCCGGGAGGGATCCCCACCGGGGAGCTGTTTTTT. This codes for CSAPGGIPTGELFF.

A word on this clonotype: A clone one base away is much larger, so this may be a read error. The CDR3 loop reads CASNGGRDRLQETLYF. CDR3 coding DNA: TGCGCCAGCAACGGAGGGCGGGACAGGCTACAAGAGACCCTGTACTTC. The chain uses TRBV5-1 and TRBJ2-7; 8 nucleotides align to TRBD1. CDR3 size: 16 residues. Trimming cost V 6 bases and J 12 bases; bases outside gene matches: 23. The germline gives CDR1 SGHRS, CDR2 YFSETQ.

In regard to this clonotype: A much larger clone lies one base from this, so it may be a read error. This chain connects TRBV9 to TRBJ2-1; no clear D gene. Germline CDR1 is SGDLS and CDR2 is YYNGEE. The V end was cut by 0 bases, the J end by 6 bases, with 10 bases between. The CDR3 covers 14 residues. CDR3 sequence: CASSVESVGNEQFF. DNA of the CDR3: TGTGCCAGCAGCGTAGAGTCAGTTGGCAATGAGCAGTTCTTC.

With respect to this clonotype: The limits of the CDR3 on the DNA are not certain, so only TCRdb's listed CDR3 is given. CDR3 sequence: CVSSSSGGEGKLFF. The chain links TRBV6-5 to TRBJ1-4; the table's D call of TRBD1 was not tested on the DNA. CDR1 MNHEY and CDR2 SVGAGI come from the germline V gene. The CDR3 length equals 14 residues, ends included.

The chain uses TRBV7-2 and TRBJ1-1; D is uncertain. Germline V gene sequence: CDR1 SGHTA, CDR2 FQGNSA. The germline V and J ends were trimmed by 5 bases and 1 base, with 5 bases remaining between them. The CDR3 spans 12 residues. CDR3 sequence: CASSKRNTEAFF. CDR3 nucleotides: TGTGCCAGCAGCAAAAGGAACACTGAAGCTTTCTTT.

This clonotype was counted between two and nine times. The DNA of the CDR3 is TGCAGTGCTAGAGATGAGGGGGGGTATGGCTACACCTTC. It codes for CSARDEGGYGYTF. The chain carries TRBV20-1 and TRBJ1-2; D is possibly TRBD1 (6 bases). CDR3 length: 13 amino acids. V was clipped by 0 bases and J by 5 bases, with 10 bases between them. Germline CDR1 reads DFQATT; CDR2 reads SNEGSKA (reference sequence).

V and J are TRBV10-3 and TRBJ2-1; 7 nucleotides agree with TRBD2. Germline values: CDR1 ENHRY, CDR2 SYGVKD. This CDR3 spans 13 amino acids. Trimming took 3 bases from V and 7 from J; bases not matched to a gene: 3. CDR3: CAISETSENEQFF. CDR3 sequence (DNA): TGTGCCATCAGTGAAACTAGCGAGAATGAGCAGTTCTTC.

This clonotype was found a few times. The V and J genes are TRBV12-3 or TRBV12-4 and TRBJ1-2; the match to TRBD1 covers 9 bases. V dropped 1 base and J dropped 8; count of bases not matched to a gene: 11. The CDR3 is 16 residues long. This CDR3 reads CASSLGGTGLSHGYTF. Here the CDR3 DNA reads TGTGCCAGCAGTTTAGGTGGGACAGGGCTCTCTCACGGCTACACCTTC.

The chain carries TRBV12-3 or TRBV12-4 and TRBJ2-7; D possibly corresponds to TRBD1 (6 bases). The CDR3 totals 13 residues. With 3 bases removed from V and 3 bases from J, the gap between germline ends came to 9 bases. DNA for the CDR3: TGTGCCAGCAGTTTTCAGGACAGCTACGAGCAGTACTTC. Its translation is CASSFQDSYEQYF.

This clonotype showed up just once. J is TRBJ2-7 and V is TRBV2; D unresolved. CDR3 length: 15 residues. Trimming cost V 5 bases and J 0 bases, with 14 bases left between them. Germline CDR1 is SNHLY and CDR2 is FYNNEI. CDR3 sequence reads: CASSSDTASSYEQYF. For the CDR3, the DNA is TGTGCCAGCAGTTCTGACACGGCAAGCTCCTACGAGCAGTACTTC.

This clonotype occurred many times. This chain links TRBV10-3 with TRBJ2-7; D unresolved. Trimming took 9 bases from V and 0 from J, leaving 18 bases between them. The germline CDR1 and CDR2 sequences are ENHRY and SYGVKD. This CDR3 is 15 amino acids long. The CDR3: CAISDGARSSYEQYF. CDR3 nucleotide sequence: TGTGCCATTTCAGATGGCGCCAGGAGCTCCTACGAGCAGTACTTC.

This clonotype was recorded at least ten times. The chain couples TRBV12-3 or TRBV12-4 to TRBJ1-5, with 10 nucleotides matching TRBD1. The CDR3 loop spans 19 amino acids. The J segment lost 5 bases and the V segment lost 1 base, leaving 14 bases of the junction unmatched. The CDR3 DNA follows: TGTGCCAGCAGTTTAGGCCCGGGACAGGGGAACCCTAAGCATCAGCCCCAGCATTTT. This codes for CASSLGPGQGNPKHQPQHF.

This chain uses TRBV6-4 with TRBJ2-7, with TRBD2 matching 7 bases. After removal of 5 bases from V and 0 bases from J, the junction contained 4 bases not matched to a gene. CDR3 length: 14 amino acids. CDR1 and CDR2 (germline): MRHNA, SNTAGT. The CDR3 sequence is CASSTTSASYEQYF. As DNA, the CDR3 is TGTGCCAGCAGTACAACTAGCGCCTCCTACGAGCAGTACTTC.

The V gene is TRBV7-7, the J gene TRBJ2-2, with a weak D call TRBD2 (6 bases). V lost 0 bases to trimming and J lost 1 base, with 9 bases between them. The CDR3 totals 16 residues. Germline CDR1 is SSHAT and CDR2 is FNYEAQ (reference sequence). CDR3 protein: CASSLAPGLNTGELFF. The DNA for the CDR3 is TGTGCCAGCAGCTTAGCCCCGGGACTGAACACCGGGGAGCTGTTTTTT. Variable domain in full (rest from reference TRBV7-7 and TRBJ2-2): GAGVSQSPRYKVTKRGQDVTLRCDPISSHATLYWYQQALGQGPEFLTYFNYEAQPDKSGLPSDRFSAERPEGSISTLTIQRTEQRDSAMYRCASSLAPGLNTGELFFGEGSRLTVL.

In this sample, this clonotype turned up a few times. The rearrangement joins TRBV10-3 to TRBJ1-6; unclear D gene. This CDR3 has 12 residues. V was shortened by 2 bases and J by 12 bases, with 8 bases between the two germline ends. Germline values: CDR1 ENHRY, CDR2 SYGVKD. The CDR3 spells CAISEGSLPLHF. CDR3 coding DNA: TGTGCCATCAGTGAGGGTAGCCTACCCCTCCACTTT.

This clonotype was seen repeatedly, ten times or more. This chain uses TRBV5-1 with TRBJ2-7; D is unresolved. Per the germline V gene, CDR1 is SGHRS and CDR2 is YFSETQ. Trimming took off 3 bases at V and 0 bases at J, with 7 bases between the two ends. The CDR3 runs 13 residues. The CDR3 nucleotides are TGCGCCAGCAGCTATGACAACTCCTACGAGCAGTACTTC. Protein product: CASSYDNSYEQYF.

This clonotype was found a few times. The chain joins TRBV5-1 to TRBJ2-3, with D tentatively TRBD2 (6 bases). With 5 bases removed from V and 2 bases from J, the gap between germline ends came to 15 bases. The CDR3 is 15 amino acids. Germline values: CDR1 SGHRS, CDR2 YFSETQ. The CDR3 coding sequence is TGCGCCAGCAGACCAGGCGGGGCTGTCACAGATACGCAGTATTTT. Amino acid sequence: CASRPGGAVTDTQYF.

The chain employs TRBV9 and TRBJ2-3, with D uncertain. Trimming pared 0 bases from V and 2 bases from J, leaving 10 bases between. Germline lookup yields CDR1 SGDLS and CDR2 YYNGEE. CDR3 length: 15 amino acids. The CDR3 region has the DNA TGTGCCAGCAGCGTAGAGGCGCACCCCACAGATACGCAGTATTTT. This sequence encodes CASSVEAHPTDTQYF.

The chain carries TRBV2 and TRBJ1-5, with D maybe TRBD1 (5 bases). The CDR3 length is 14 residues. V gave up 3 bases and J gave up 3 bases, with 9 bases separating them. Germline V gene sequence: CDR1 SNHLY, CDR2 FYNNEI. CDR3 sequence: CASSDQGDNQPQHF. In DNA, the CDR3 is TGTGCCAGCAGTGATCAGGGAGACAATCAGCCCCAGCATTTT.

This clonotype was counted ten times or more. The rearrangement joins TRBV29-1 to TRBJ2-7, with 7 bases identical to TRBD1. V lost 5 bases to trimming and J lost 5 bases; unmatched junction nucleotides: 12. This CDR3 comprises 14 residues. In germline, CDR1 is SQVTM, CDR2 ANQGSEA. The CDR3 DNA is TGCAGCGTTCAACAGACAGGGTTGGGAAACGAGCAGTACTTC. Protein product: CSVQQTGLGNEQYF.

The chain uses TRBV11-2 and TRBJ1-5, with 9 nucleotides matching TRBD1. Trimming cost V 1 base and J 10 bases; bases outside gene matches: 2. CDR1 and CDR2 (germline): SGHAT, FQNNGV. The CDR3 length is 13 residues. CDR3 in DNA: TGTGCCAGCAGCTTAGGGACAGGGGAACCCCAGCATTTT. This sequence encodes CASSLGTGEPQHF.